This T cell receptor beta chain stems from a study of low-dose radiotherapy and immunotherapy resistance in tumors. Study context: Per fraction, Cohort 2 was given 1 Gy every two weeks, accumulating a total of 13 Gy over 26 weeks. Cyclophosphamide infusions of 200 mg/m2 came every two weeks, one day before radiation-immunotherapy. For four cycles from cycle 1 day 1, patients took 300 mg oral aspirin daily.

This clonotype was counted ten times or more. V gave up 6 bases and J gave up 6 bases; unmatched junction bases: 21. CDR1 SEHNR and CDR2 FQNEAQ come from the germline V gene (reference sequence). The CDR3 is 21 amino acids. TRAV- and TRBV-specific primers were used for first-strand cDNA, which covered alpha and beta chains. TCRs were put through approximately 20 PCR cycles of amplification with Phusion. A constant-region primer and the V-primer adapter served as the primer pair. TCRdb recomputed calls from the reads with MiXCR, one row per CDR3 protein. Among around 58,000 distinct CDR3 sequences listed, roughly 23% were seen once. Time point defined: after trial treatment. The sample's treatment: LDRT plus nivolumab, ipilimumab, low-dose cyclophosphamide and aspirin (RACIN trial).

The source was PBMCs, collected after low-dose radiotherapy plus immunotherapy. This TCR was sampled from a male donor with prostate cancer. The chain joins TRBV7-9 to TRBJ2-2; TRBD2 aligns across 14 bases. CDR3: CASSPQTVVGGLAGGAGELFF. CDR3 nucleotides: TGTGCCAGCAGTCCCCAGACTGTCGTAGGTGGACTAGCGGGGGGCGCCGGGGAGCTGTTTTTT.